This is a list of T cell receptor beta chains from one sample in a study of control samples from healthy donors and cancer patients. Data came from immunoSEQ multiplex PCR; TCRdb stores just in-frame clones and leaves some out. Of roughly 120,000 clones in the sample, approximately 90% were seen once. Sequenced material: blood. The source of these receptors is a human donor in good health. The donor label of this sample is uncertain. CDR3s include the opening cysteine and the closing phenylalanine or tryptophan. Fields, in order: J gene, V gene, CDR3 length, CDR3 protein.

j_call: TRBJ1-4; v_call: TRBV27; cdr3_length: 17; cdr3_aa: CASSLSFGTTQYEKLFF
j_call: TRBJ2-1; v_call: TRBV29-1; cdr3_length: 13; cdr3_aa: CSVGETSYNEQFF
j_call: TRBJ2-1; v_call: TRBV10-3; cdr3_length: 14; cdr3_aa: CAISDPGGHNEQFF
j_call: TRBJ2-2; v_call: TRBV27; cdr3_length: 14; cdr3_aa: CASSPPWRTGELFF
j_call: TRBJ2-1; v_call: TRBV18; cdr3_length: 16; cdr3_aa: CASSPATGNSYNEQFF
j_call: TRBJ2-1; v_call: TRBV6-5; cdr3_length: 13; cdr3_aa: CASDSGGVHEQFF
j_call: TRBJ1-2; v_call: TRBV12-3/TRBV12-4; cdr3_length: 13; cdr3_aa: CASNWGDNYGYTF
j_call: TRBJ2-7; v_call: TRBV29-1; cdr3_length: 14; cdr3_aa: CSVEEAPGSYEQYF
j_call: TRBJ1-1; v_call: TRBV6-5; cdr3_length: 12; cdr3_aa: CASSRLGGEAFF
j_call: TRBJ2-7; v_call: TRBV30; cdr3_length: 14; cdr3_aa: CAWSVGQGAYEQYF
j_call: TRBJ1-5; v_call: TRBV15; cdr3_length: 12; cdr3_aa: CATSRDTQPQHF
j_call: TRBJ1-2; v_call: TRBV5-4; cdr3_length: 14; cdr3_aa: CASSRDRGDYGYTF
j_call: TRBJ1-3; v_call: TRBV7-2; cdr3_length: 13; cdr3_aa: CASSRNRGDTIYF
j_call: TRBJ1-2; v_call: TRBV19; cdr3_length: 15; cdr3_aa: CASTYHPPVFGGYTF
j_call: TRBJ1-5; v_call: TRBV24-1; cdr3_length: 16; cdr3_aa: CATSDLSAGADGPQHF
j_call: TRBJ1-5; v_call: TRBV7-9; cdr3_length: 13; cdr3_aa: CASSLDSNQPQHF
j_call: TRBJ1-1; v_call: TRBV6-5; cdr3_length: 13; cdr3_aa: CASTLGQITEAFF
j_call: TRBJ2-2; v_call: TRBV4-1; cdr3_length: 18; cdr3_aa: CASSQLPGAGGFSGELFF
j_call: TRBJ1-5; v_call: TRBV28; cdr3_length: 12; cdr3_aa: CAISRGNQPQHF
j_call: TRBJ1-2; v_call: TRBV20-1; cdr3_length: 11; cdr3_aa: CSASLSLGYTF
j_call: TRBJ2-1; v_call: TRBV7-9; cdr3_length: 14; cdr3_aa: CASSPNRGNNEQFF
j_call: TRBJ2-1; v_call: TRBV6-5; cdr3_length: 14; cdr3_aa: CASSYLPTYNEQFF
j_call: TRBJ1-5; v_call: TRBV10-1; cdr3_length: 15; cdr3_aa: CASSEVRGSNQPQHF
j_call: TRBJ1-2; v_call: TRBV10-2; cdr3_length: 11; cdr3_aa: CASSALGGYTF
j_call: TRBJ1-2; v_call: TRBV12-3/TRBV12-4; cdr3_length: 13; cdr3_aa: CASSTPGAGGYTF
j_call: TRBJ1-1; v_call: TRBV7-9; cdr3_length: 15; cdr3_aa: CASSLGRTMNTEAFF
j_call: TRBJ1-4; v_call: TRBV25-1; cdr3_length: 15; cdr3_aa: CASSSTAGPSEKLFF
j_call: TRBJ1-2; v_call: TRBV30; cdr3_length: 14; cdr3_aa: CAWTPAGRDYGYTF
j_call: TRBJ1-2; v_call: TRBV27; cdr3_length: 13; cdr3_aa: CASSLQGGYGYTF
j_call: TRBJ2-1; v_call: TRBV7-6; cdr3_length: 15; cdr3_aa: CASSLETSQRYEQFF
j_call: TRBJ2-2; v_call: TRBV19; cdr3_length: 14; cdr3_aa: CASRVAQVHGELFF
j_call: TRBJ2-7; v_call: TRBV27; cdr3_length: 13; cdr3_aa: CASSWTDQYEQYF
j_call: TRBJ1-4; v_call: TRBV19; cdr3_length: 11; cdr3_aa: CASKGREKLFF
j_call: TRBJ1-1; v_call: TRBV7-9; cdr3_length: 15; cdr3_aa: CASSFAGTANTEAFF
j_call: TRBJ2-7; v_call: TRBV10-1; cdr3_length: 18; cdr3_aa: CASSESGVRLVAVYEQYF
j_call: TRBJ1-3; v_call: TRBV21-1; cdr3_length: 15; cdr3_aa: CASTPHPPGGNTIYF
j_call: TRBJ1-2; v_call: TRBV5-4; cdr3_length: 15; cdr3_aa: CASSWSGTGEYGYTF
j_call: TRBJ2-2; v_call: TRBV2; cdr3_length: 13; cdr3_aa: CASKRGAAGELFF
j_call: TRBJ2-7; v_call: TRBV5-1; cdr3_length: 15; cdr3_aa: CASRISTGGTYEQYF
j_call: TRBJ1-1; v_call: TRBV5-1; cdr3_length: 15; cdr3_aa: CASSLDRVVNTEAFF
j_call: TRBJ2-1; v_call: TRBV5-1; cdr3_length: 16; cdr3_aa: CASSQGEVRARNEQFF
j_call: TRBJ2-7; v_call: TRBV5-1; cdr3_length: 16; cdr3_aa: CASSLELAGLSREQYF
j_call: TRBJ2-5; v_call: TRBV3-1/TRBV3-2; cdr3_length: 19; cdr3_aa: CASSQDPAPTGGLRETQYF
j_call: TRBJ1-1; v_call: TRBV6-1; cdr3_length: 15; cdr3_aa: CASSEAPGKGTEAFF
j_call: TRBJ2-4; v_call: TRBV27; cdr3_length: 15; cdr3_aa: CASSSGSGAKNIQYF
j_call: TRBJ1-1; v_call: TRBV29-1; cdr3_length: 13; cdr3_aa: CSVDGHRGTEAFF
j_call: TRBJ1-2; v_call: TRBV19; cdr3_length: 11; cdr3_aa: CASSENYGYTF
j_call: TRBJ2-7; v_call: TRBV28; cdr3_length: 15; cdr3_aa: CASSLSDRASREQYF
j_call: TRBJ1-5; v_call: TRBV7-9; cdr3_length: 13; cdr3_aa: CASSLDGNQPQHF
j_call: TRBJ2-1; v_call: TRBV29-1; cdr3_length: 12; cdr3_aa: CSVEDQGHEQFF
j_call: TRBJ2-7; v_call: TRBV11-3; cdr3_length: 13; cdr3_aa: CASSFGTSGEQYF
j_call: TRBJ2-2; v_call: TRBV11-3; cdr3_length: 16; cdr3_aa: CASSVSGGSYSGELFF
j_call: TRBJ1-2; v_call: TRBV19; cdr3_length: 14; cdr3_aa: CASSIGPNNYGYTF
j_call: TRBJ1-5; v_call: TRBV7-2; cdr3_length: 16; cdr3_aa: CASSRGGALSNQPQHF